This T cell receptor (beta chain) was obtained from a study of blood T cells in healthy people across ages. Turning to the study itself: In model experiments, template switching was able to capture about one barcoded beta molecule for every two T cells that were present. Study outcomes and limitations: Diversity estimated from one million T cells was considered an underestimate.

Sample donors were healthy Caucasian individuals that came from Russia, aged about 6 to 100. For the second PCR, which ran for about 7 to 11 cycles, a sample-barcoded 5' primer and a J-beta primer mix were used. Each sample provided no less than 3 million CDR3-containing paired-end reads. TCRdb fed the 5' RACE reads into MiXCR, producing one record per CDR3 protein. Seen here are 780,000 or so distinct CDR3 sequences, 56% observed once, and the top ten hold around 25%. A word on this clonotype: Its antigen is as yet unknown.

Trimming stripped 4 bases from V and 2 bases from J, with 16 bases between. The CDR3 runs 15 residues. The germline V gene encodes CDR1 SGHRS and CDR2 YFSETQ. The chain combines TRBV5-1 with TRBJ2-7; D ambiguous. The source of this sequence is a man aged 40-55 years in good health. What was sequenced was blood. The DNA of the CDR3 is TGCGCCAGCAGCACCGGGCCCGCCGGACCCTACGAGCAGTACTTC. It specifies CASSTGPAGPYEQYF. Full variable domain (missing parts from reference TRBV5-1 and TRBJ2-7): KAGVTQTPRYLIKTRGQQVTLSCSPISGHRSVSWYQQTPGQGLQFLFEYFSETQRNKGNFPGRFSGRQFSNSRSEMNVSTLELGDSALYLCASSTGPAGPYEQYFGPGTRLTVT.